These T cell receptor beta chains were read from a single sample in a study of T cell changes during pregnancy in multiple sclerosis. Profiling relied on immunoSEQ multiplex PCR, and the TCRdb table lists in-frame clones only, not all of them. The profile shows tens of thousands of clones, over 90% of them singletons. This specimen was peripheral blood, taken in the third trimester of pregnancy. These receptors all come from a female donor with multiple sclerosis, enrolled in a pregnancy study. Both conserved end residues are part of each CDR3. D genes are given only for firm matches. Clone size, where shown, is once, few, many, or a class for clones that have expanded.

v_call	cdr3_length	d_call	j_call	clone_size	cdr3_nt	cdr3_aa
TRBV9	12	TRBD1	TRBJ2-1	.	TGTGCCTCTGGACAGGGTTCGAATGAGCAGTTCTTC	CASGQGSNEQFF
TRBV6-5	13	.	TRBJ2-7	.	TGTGCCAGCAGCCGACTGGGGCGGTACGAGCAGTACTTC	CASSRLGRYEQYF
TRBV11-3	19	TRBD2	TRBJ2-2	.	TGTGCCAGCAGCCCAACCGGACTAGCGGGGATTTCGAACACCGGGGAGCTGTTTTTT	CASSPTGLAGISNTGELFF
TRBV2	13	.	TRBJ2-7	.	TGTGCCAGCCCCCGGGACAACTCCTACGAGCAGTACTTC	CASPRDNSYEQYF
TRBV2	12	.	TRBJ2-3	.	TGTGCCAGCCAACTACTAGGAGATACGCAGTATTTT	CASQLLGDTQYF
TRBV15	16	.	TRBJ1-1	.	TGTGCCACCAGCAGAGGAGAGGGTTCGTGGAACACTGAAGCTTTCTTT	CATSRGEGSWNTEAFF
TRBV7-8	18	TRBD2	TRBJ2-2	.	TGTGCCAGCAGCCCTCGACTAGCGGGGGGCTTGAACACCGGGGAGCTGTTTTTT	CASSPRLAGGLNTGELFF
TRBV7-9	15	.	TRBJ1-5	.	TGTGCCAGCAGCAAAAATGAGGGGGTTGGTCAGCCCCAGCATTTT	CASSKNEGVGQPQHF
TRBV5-1	15	.	TRBJ2-4	.	TGCGCCAGCAGTCACGGACACCTAGCCAAAAACATTCAGTACTTC	CASSHGHLAKNIQYF
TRBV6-1	12	TRBD1	TRBJ2-7	.	TGTGCCAGCGGGGACAGCCTCTACGAGCAGTACTTC	CASGDSLYEQYF
TRBV18	15	TRBD1	TRBJ1-5	.	TGTGCCAGCTCACTGGGGGACAGCAGCAATCAGCCCCAGCATTTT	CASSLGDSSNQPQHF
TRBV4-1	15	.	TRBJ2-7	once	TGCGCCAGCAGCCAAGCCGACTACTACGTGGACGAGCAGTACTTC	CASSQADYYVDEQYF
TRBV6-1	14	.	TRBJ1-2	many	TGTGCCAGCTGCCGGGAAACCTCTAACTATGGCTACACCTTC	CASCRETSNYGYTF
TRBV5-8	15	TRBD2	TRBJ2-3	.	TGTGCCAGCAGCTTGGCTGCGGGGGGGCAGGTCGGGCAGTATTTT	CASSLAAGGQVGQYF
TRBV6-1	13	.	TRBJ1-1	.	TGTGCCAGCAGTACCACAGTTAACACTGAAGCTTTCTTT	CASSTTVNTEAFF
TRBV5-8	13	TRBD1	TRBJ1-2	few	TGTGCCAGCAGTCGGGACAGGGGCTATGGCTACACCTTC	CASSRDRGYGYTF
TRBV2	15	.	TRBJ1-1	.	TGTGCCAGCAGTCAACCCCTGTCGGGGGACACTGAAGCTTTCTTT	CASSQPLSGDTEAFF
TRBV9	18	TRBD2	TRBJ2-2	.	TGTGCCAGCAGCGTAGTTCCTAGCGGGGTCGTAAACACCGGGGAGCTGTTTTTT	CASSVVPSGVVNTGELFF
TRBV2	16	TRBD1	TRBJ1-6	.	TGTGCCAGCAAAAAGGTGAAGGGACAGCTTAGTTCACCCCTCCACTTT	CASKKVKGQLSSPLHF
TRBV11-2	14	.	TRBJ2-7	.	TGTGCCAGCAGCTTATCCAGGGGTGGGGGTGAGCAGTACTTC	CASSLSRGGGEQYF
TRBV6-6	15	.	TRBJ1-1	.	TGTGCCAGCAGTGGGATCGGGAAGACGCACACTGAAGCTTTCTTT	CASSGIGKTHTEAFF
TRBV5-6	13	.	TRBJ1-2	.	TGTGCCAGCAGCTTGGCCGGGAACTATGGCTACACCTTC	CASSLAGNYGYTF
TRBV27	13	.	TRBJ2-7	.	TGTGCCAGCAGTTTCGGGAATACCTACGAGCAGTACTTC	CASSFGNTYEQYF
TRBV7-2	12	.	TRBJ1-1	.	TGTGCCAGCACCCCCCCTCCCCTTGAAGCTTTCTTT	CASTPPPLEAFF
TRBV18	13	.	TRBJ1-6	few	TGTGCCAGCTCAAACTCGAGAGATTCACCCCTCCACTTT	CASSNSRDSPLHF
TRBV12-5	18	TRBD1	TRBJ1-5	.	TGTGCTAGTGGTTTGGGGACAGGGACCCCCGGGCAGGGTCAGCCCCAGCATTTT	CASGLGTGTPGQGQPQHF
TRBV5-1	16	TRBD1	TRBJ2-2	.	TGCGCCAGCAGCGGGGGACAGACCTTGAACACCGGGGAGCTGTTTTTT	CASSGGQTLNTGELFF
TRBV19	14	TRBD1	TRBJ2-7	.	TGTGCCAGTAGTGTATTAGGGGGCGACTACGAGCAGTACTTC	CASSVLGGDYEQYF
TRBV5-1	15	.	TRBJ2-1	.	TGCGCCAGCAGCTTGGGGACAGTGAGGGCCAATGAGCAGTTCTTC	CASSLGTVRANEQFF
TRBV19	15	TRBD1	TRBJ1-1	.	TGTGCCAGTAGTATGTCCCAACAGGGGGTCTCTGAAGCTTTCTTT	CASSMSQQGVSEAFF
TRBV12-5	15	.	TRBJ2-3	.	TGTGCTAGTGCCCGCGGACTACGGGTGGGGGATACGCAGTATTTT	CASARGLRVGDTQYF
TRBV10-3	13	.	TRBJ2-2	.	TGTGCCATCAGTGAGTCGGCCACCGGGGAGCTGTTTTTT	CAISESATGELFF
TRBV6-1	14	.	TRBJ2-2	.	TGTGCCAGCAGTGAAGGAGTACGTGCCGGGGAGCTGTTTTTT	CASSEGVRAGELFF
TRBV5-6	14	TRBD1	TRBJ2-7	.	TGTGCCAGCAGCTATGGACAGGGGGCCTACGAGCAGTACTTC	CASSYGQGAYEQYF
TRBV6-5	16	TRBD1	TRBJ1-1	.	TGTGCCAGCAGTTATTCCGGGACAGGGGGCGCGAGTGAAGCTTTCTTT	CASSYSGTGGASEAFF
TRBV6-5	14	TRBD1	TRBJ1-6	.	TGTGCCAGCAGCTCGACAGGGAAAAATTCACCCCTCCACTTT	CASSSTGKNSPLHF
TRBV4-2	16	TRBD1	TRBJ2-4	.	TGTGCCAGCAGCCAAGTGGCCGGGACAGGGGGAGGGGATGAGTACTTC	CASSQVAGTGGGDEYF
TRBV28	13	.	TRBJ1-2	.	TGTGCCAGCAGTTTCATCGGAACAGATGGCTACACCTTC	CASSFIGTDGYTF
TRBV4-1	14	.	TRBJ1-1	.	TGCGCCAGCAGCCAAGTCCGGGAACGAACTGAAGCTTTCTTT	CASSQVRERTEAFF
TRBV6-5	15	TRBD2	TRBJ2-3	.	TGTGCCAGCAGTTACGAAGCGGGGGGCACAGATACGCAGTATTTT	CASSYEAGGTDTQYF
TRBV4-1	16	.	TRBJ1-3	.	TGCGCCAGCAGCCAAGATTGGAGGAGCTCTGGAAACACCATATATTTT	CASSQDWRSSGNTIYF
TRBV11-2	14	.	TRBJ2-5	.	TGTGCCAGCAGCTACAGGCTAAACCAAGAGACCCAGTACTTC	CASSYRLNQETQYF
TRBV6-5	16	.	TRBJ2-1	.	TGTGCCAGCAGTTACGTCCGCCTAAGTGATAACAATGAGCAGTTCTTC	CASSYVRLSDNNEQFF
TRBV6-1	15	.	TRBJ1-2	.	TGTGCCAGCAGTGAGATGCGGGGAGTTAACTATGGCTACACCTTC	CASSEMRGVNYGYTF
TRBV30	15	.	TRBJ1-1	.	TGTGCCTGGAGTGTAATAGGGCAGGGAAATACTGAAGCTTTCTTT	CAWSVIGQGNTEAFF
TRBV15	15	TRBD1	TRBJ1-6	.	TGTGCCACCAGCCCCGGGGACAGTCACAATTCACCCCTCCACTTT	CATSPGDSHNSPLHF
TRBV6-4	15	TRBD2	TRBJ2-1	.	TGTGCCAGCAGTGTAAGCGGGGGAGGAGGCAATGAGCAGTTCTTC	CASSVSGGGGNEQFF
TRBV5-1	14	TRBD2	TRBJ2-3	.	TGCGCCAGCAGCCGCGGGGGGGCCTCAGATACGCAGTATTTT	CASSRGGASDTQYF
TRBV27	10	.	TRBJ2-7	.	TGTGCCAGTGGAGCCTACGAGCAGTACTTC	CASGAYEQYF
TRBV30	14	TRBD1	TRBJ1-1	.	TGTGCCTGGAGGAAGACAGGGACGAGTACTGAAGCTTTCTTT	CAWRKTGTSTEAFF
TRBV10-1	14	.	TRBJ2-2	.	TGCGCCAGCAGACCCGGGACTCCTGGCGGGGAGCTGTTTTTT	CASRPGTPGGELFF
TRBV5-4	15	TRBD1	TRBJ1-2	.	TGTGCCAGCAGCTTACCGGGACAGGGAGGGGATGGCTACACCTTC	CASSLPGQGGDGYTF
TRBV7-9	12	.	TRBJ1-1	.	TGTGCCAGCAGGGATTCAGGCACTGAAGCTTTCTTT	CASRDSGTEAFF
TRBV18	14	TRBD1	TRBJ2-3	.	TGTGCCAGTTGGCAGGGGGTGAGCACAGATACGCAGTATTTT	CASWQGVSTDTQYF
TRBV10-3	18	TRBD2	TRBJ2-2	.	TGTGCCATCAGGCTGACTAGCGGGGGGGCCGGGGGCACCGGGGAGCTGTTTTTT	CAIRLTSGGAGGTGELFF